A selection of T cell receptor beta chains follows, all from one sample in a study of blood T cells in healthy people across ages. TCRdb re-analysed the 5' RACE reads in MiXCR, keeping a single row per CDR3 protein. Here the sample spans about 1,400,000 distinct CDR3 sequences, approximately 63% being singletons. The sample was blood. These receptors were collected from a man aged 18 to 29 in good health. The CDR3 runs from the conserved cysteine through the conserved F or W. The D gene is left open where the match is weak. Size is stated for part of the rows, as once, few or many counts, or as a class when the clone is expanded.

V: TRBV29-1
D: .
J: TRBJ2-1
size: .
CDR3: CSVVSREDNEQFF
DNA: TGCAGCGTTGTTAGCAGAGAAGACAATGAGCAGTTCTTC

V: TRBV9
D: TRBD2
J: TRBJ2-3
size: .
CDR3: CASSVLAGVRTDTQYF
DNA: TGTGCCAGCAGCGTACTAGCGGGGGTACGCACAGATACGCAGTATTTT

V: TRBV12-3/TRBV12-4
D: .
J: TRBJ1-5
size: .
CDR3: CASSHGITDSNQPQHF
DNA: TGTGCCAGCAGTCACGGGATCACAGATAGCAATCAGCCCCAGCATTTT

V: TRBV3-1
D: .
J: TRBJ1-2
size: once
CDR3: CASSPRQTRSDYGYTF
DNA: TGTGCCAGCAGCCCCAGGCAGACACGTTCTGACTATGGCTACACCTTC

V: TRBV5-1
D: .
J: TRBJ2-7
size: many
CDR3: CASSLGPTYEQYF
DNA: TGTGCCAGCAGCTTAGGGCCAACCTACGAGCAGTACTTC

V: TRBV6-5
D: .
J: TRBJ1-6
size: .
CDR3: CASSYNRWLRGSPLHF
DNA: TGTGCCAGCAGTTACAACAGATGGCTGAGAGGATCACCCCTCCACTTT

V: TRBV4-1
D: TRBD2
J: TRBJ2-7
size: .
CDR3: CASSQEWEGEQYF
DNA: TGCGCCAGCAGCCAAGAATGGGAGGGCGAGCAGTACTTC

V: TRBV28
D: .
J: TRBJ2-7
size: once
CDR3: CASSQQDSSYEQYF
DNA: TGTGCCAGCAGTCAACAGGATAGCTCCTACGAGCAGTACTTC

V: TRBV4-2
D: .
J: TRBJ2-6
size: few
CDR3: CASSQDGTSGANVLTF
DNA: TGTGCCAGCAGCCAAGATGGGACCTCTGGGGCCAACGTCCTGACTTTC

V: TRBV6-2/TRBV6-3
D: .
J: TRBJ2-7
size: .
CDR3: CASSYREAYYEQYF
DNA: TGTGCCAGCAGTTACAGGGAAGCTTACTACGAGCAGTACTTC

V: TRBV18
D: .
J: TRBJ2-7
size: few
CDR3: CASSPSQGGYEQYF
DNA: TGTGCCAGCTCACCGAGCCAGGGGGGGTACGAGCAGTACTTC

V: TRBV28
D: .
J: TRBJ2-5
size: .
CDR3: CASSLSVGRQETQYF
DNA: TGTGCCAGCAGTTTATCCGTAGGCAGGCAAGAGACCCAGTACTTC

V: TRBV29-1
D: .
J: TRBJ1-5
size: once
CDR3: CSVSGGDNQPQHF
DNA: TGCAGCGTTAGTGGTGGAGACAATCAGCCCCAGCATTTT

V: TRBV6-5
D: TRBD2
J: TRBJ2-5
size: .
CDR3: CDSSYHDWRTSGREGETQYF
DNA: TGTGACAGCAGTTACCATGATTGGCGGACTAGCGGGAGAGAGGGAGAGACCCAGTACTTC

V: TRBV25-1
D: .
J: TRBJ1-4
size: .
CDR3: CASSEFANEKLFF
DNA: TGTGCCAGCAGTGAATTCGCTAATGAAAAACTGTTTTTT

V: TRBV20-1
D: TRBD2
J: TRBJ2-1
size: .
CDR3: CSAILAGLRGGEQFF
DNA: TGCAGTGCAATACTAGCGGGGCTAAGAGGAGGTGAGCAGTTCTTC

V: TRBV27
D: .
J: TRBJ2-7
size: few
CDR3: CASRLSYKDASYEQYF
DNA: TGTGCCAGCAGACTAAGTTACAAGGATGCGTCCTACGAGCAGTACTTC

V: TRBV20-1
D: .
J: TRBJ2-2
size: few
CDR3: CSARTEMPNTGELFF
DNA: TGCAGTGCTAGAACTGAAATGCCGAACACCGGGGAGCTGTTTTTT

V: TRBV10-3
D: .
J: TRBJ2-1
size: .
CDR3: CAISAPMDNEQFF
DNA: TGTGCCATCAGTGCACCGATGGACAATGAGCAGTTCTTC

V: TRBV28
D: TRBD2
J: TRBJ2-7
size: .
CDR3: CASKLGGDHEQYF
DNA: TGTGCCAGCAAACTGGGGGGGGATCACGAGCAGTACTTC

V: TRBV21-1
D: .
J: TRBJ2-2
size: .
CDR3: CASKLANTGELFF
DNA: TGTGCCAGCAAACTAGCGAACACCGGGGAGCTGTTTTTT

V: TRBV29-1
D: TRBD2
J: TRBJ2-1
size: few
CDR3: CSVLETLTSAVYNEQFF
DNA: TGCAGCGTTTTAGAGACGCTGACTAGCGCGGTCTACAATGAGCAGTTCTTC

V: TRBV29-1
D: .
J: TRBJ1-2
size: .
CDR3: CSAARGEFYGYTF
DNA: TGCAGCGCTGCCCGCGGGGAGTTCTATGGCTACACCTTC

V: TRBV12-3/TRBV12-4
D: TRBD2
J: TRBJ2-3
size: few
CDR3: CASSPSRGGAIADTQYF
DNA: TGTGCCAGCAGTCCTTCTCGCGGGGGGGCGATTGCAGATACGCAGTATTTT

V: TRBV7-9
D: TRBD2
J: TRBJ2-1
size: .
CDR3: CAGLAGRNYNEQFF
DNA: TGTGCCGGTCTAGCGGGTCGGAACTACAATGAGCAGTTCTTC

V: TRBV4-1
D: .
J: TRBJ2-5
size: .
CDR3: CASSQGQDLFATQYF
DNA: TGCGCCAGCAGCCAAGGACAGGACTTGTTTGCGACCCAGTACTTC

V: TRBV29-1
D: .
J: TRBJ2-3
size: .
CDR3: CSVLDLTVDTQYF
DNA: TGCAGCGTCCTCGACCTGACTGTAGATACGCAGTATTTT

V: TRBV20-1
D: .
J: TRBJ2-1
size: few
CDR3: CSADTSYNEQFF
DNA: TGCAGTGCTGACACATCTTACAATGAGCAGTTCTTC

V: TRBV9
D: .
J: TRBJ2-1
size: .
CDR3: CASSVETGVGNEQFF
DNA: TGTGCCAGCAGCGTAGAAACGGGAGTGGGCAATGAGCAGTTCTTC

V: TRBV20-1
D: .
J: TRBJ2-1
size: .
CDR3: CSAILGRVNPETQFF
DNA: TGCAGTGCTATTTTGGGCCGGGTCAATCCAGAGACCCAGTTCTTC

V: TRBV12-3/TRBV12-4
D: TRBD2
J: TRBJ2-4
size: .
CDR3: CASSLGGSVNIQYF
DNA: TGTGCCAGCAGTTTAGGCGGGAGCGTGAACATTCAGTACTTC

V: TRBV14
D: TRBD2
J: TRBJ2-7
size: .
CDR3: CASSQEIAGEGYEQYF
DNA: TGTGCCAGCAGCCAAGAAATAGCGGGAGAAGGGTACGAGCAGTACTTC

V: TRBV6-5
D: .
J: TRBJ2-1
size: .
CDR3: CASKVEGQYNEQFF
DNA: TGTGCCAGCAAGGTGGAGGGGCAGTACAATGAGCAGTTCTTC

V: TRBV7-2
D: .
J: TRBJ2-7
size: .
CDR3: CASSHSLLTEPFYEQYF
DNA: TGTGCCAGCAGCCACTCGCTCTTAACAGAACCCTTCTACGAGCAGTACTTC

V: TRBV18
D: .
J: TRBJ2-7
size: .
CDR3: CASSPGGQLYEQYF
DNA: TGTGCCAGCTCACCGGGGGGACAGCTCTACGAGCAGTACTTC

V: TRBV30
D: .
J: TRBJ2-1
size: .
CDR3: CAWSRLSQNEQFF
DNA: TGTGCCTGGAGCCGGCTAAGTCAGAATGAGCAGTTCTTC

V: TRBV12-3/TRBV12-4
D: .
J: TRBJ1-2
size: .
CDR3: CASSETPRALKQGYTF
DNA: TGTGCCAGCAGCGAGACTCCACGGGCCCTAAAACAGGGCTACACCTTC

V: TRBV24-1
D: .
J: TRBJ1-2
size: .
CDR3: CATSAGRNYGYTF
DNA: TGTGCCACCAGTGCAGGAAGGAACTATGGCTACACCTTC

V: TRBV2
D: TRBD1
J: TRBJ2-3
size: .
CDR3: CASRKDRATDTQYF
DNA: TGTGCCAGCAGAAAAGACAGGGCTACAGATACGCAGTATTTT

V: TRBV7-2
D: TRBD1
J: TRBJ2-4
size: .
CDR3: CASSLRTGRGEQYF
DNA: TGTGCCAGCAGCTTAAGGACAGGCCGTGGGGAGCAGTACTTC

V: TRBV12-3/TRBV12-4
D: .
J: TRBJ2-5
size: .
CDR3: CASSLYNVAETQYF
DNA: TGTGCCAGCAGTTTATACAACGTCGCAGAGACCCAGTACTTC

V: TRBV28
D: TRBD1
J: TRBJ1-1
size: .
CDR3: CASTEGALNTEAFF
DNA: TGTGCCAGCACCGAGGGGGCCCTGAACACTGAAGCTTTCTTT

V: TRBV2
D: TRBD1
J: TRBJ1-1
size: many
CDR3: CASSRDRNTEAFF
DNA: TGTGCCAGCAGTAGGGACAGGAACACTGAAGCTTTCTTT

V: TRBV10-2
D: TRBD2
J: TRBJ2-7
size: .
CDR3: CASSESSGISYEQYF
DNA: TGCGCCAGCAGTGAGTCAAGCGGGATCTCCTACGAGCAGTACTTC

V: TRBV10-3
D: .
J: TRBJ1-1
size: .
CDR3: CAISEPTSNTEAFF
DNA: TGTGCCATCAGTGAGCCAACATCTAACACTGAAGCTTTCTTT

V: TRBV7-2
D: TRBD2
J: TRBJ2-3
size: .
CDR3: CASSTGTSGIDTQYF
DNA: TGTGCCAGCAGCACCGGGACTAGCGGGATTGATACGCAGTATTTT

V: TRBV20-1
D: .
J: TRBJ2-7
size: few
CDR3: CSASVRRSYEQYF
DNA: TGCAGTGCTAGCGTACGACGCTCCTACGAGCAGTACTTC

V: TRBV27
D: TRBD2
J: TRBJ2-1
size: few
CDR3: CASTTLAGGWDEQFF
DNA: TGTGCCAGCACCACTCTAGCGGGAGGTTGGGATGAGCAGTTCTTC

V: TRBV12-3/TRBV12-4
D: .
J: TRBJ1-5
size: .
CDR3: CASSLAGYGGQPQHF
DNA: TGTGCCAGCAGTTTAGCGGGGTATGGGGGTCAGCCCCAGCATTTT

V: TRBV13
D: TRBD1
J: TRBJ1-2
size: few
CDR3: CASSSPGQGNGYTF
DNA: TGTGCCAGCAGCTCACCCGGACAGGGGAACGGCTACACCTTC

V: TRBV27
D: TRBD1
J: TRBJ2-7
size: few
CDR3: CASSWGQGPYEQYF
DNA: TGTGCCAGCAGTTGGGGACAGGGCCCCTACGAGCAGTACTTC

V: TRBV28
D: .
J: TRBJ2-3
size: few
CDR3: CASSLTHHQPASTDTQYF
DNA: TGTGCCAGCAGTCTCACCCACCATCAGCCTGCTAGCACAGATACGCAGTATTTT

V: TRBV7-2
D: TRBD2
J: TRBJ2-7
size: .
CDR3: CASSLELAGAASYEQYF
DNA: TGTGCCAGCAGCTTAGAACTAGCGGGAGCTGCGTCCTACGAGCAGTACTTC

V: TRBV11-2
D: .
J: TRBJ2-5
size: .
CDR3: CASSWAVGEVKETQYF
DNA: TGTGCCAGCAGCTGGGCAGTTGGGGAAGTCAAAGAGACCCAGTACTTC

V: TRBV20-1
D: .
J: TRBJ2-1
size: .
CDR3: CSARVRRQVYNEQFF
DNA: TGCAGTGCCAGGGTTCGGCGTCAAGTCTACAATGAGCAGTTCTTC

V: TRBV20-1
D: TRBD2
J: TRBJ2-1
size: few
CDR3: CSARAGGTSPYNEQFF
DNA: TGCAGTGCTAGAGCGGGCGGGACTAGCCCTTACAATGAGCAGTTCTTC

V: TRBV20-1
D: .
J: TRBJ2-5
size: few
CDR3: CSAARVVQETQYF
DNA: TGCAGTGCCGCTAGGGTAGTCCAAGAGACCCAGTACTTC

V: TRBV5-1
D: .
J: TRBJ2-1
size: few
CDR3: CASAKTKSGNEQFF
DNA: TGCGCCAGTGCCAAGACTAAAAGTGGGAATGAGCAGTTCTTC